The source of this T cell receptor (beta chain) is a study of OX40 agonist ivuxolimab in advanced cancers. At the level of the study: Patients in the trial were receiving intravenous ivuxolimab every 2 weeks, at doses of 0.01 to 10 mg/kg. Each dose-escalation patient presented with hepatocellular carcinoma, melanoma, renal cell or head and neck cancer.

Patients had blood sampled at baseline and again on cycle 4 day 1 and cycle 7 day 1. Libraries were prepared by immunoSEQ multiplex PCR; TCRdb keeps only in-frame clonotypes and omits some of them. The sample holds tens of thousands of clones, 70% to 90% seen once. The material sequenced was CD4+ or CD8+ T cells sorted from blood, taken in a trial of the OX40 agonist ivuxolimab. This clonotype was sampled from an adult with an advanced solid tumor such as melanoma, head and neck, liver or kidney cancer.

CDR3 in DNA: TGCGCCAGCAGTCATCTTGGTTCAGAAAATTCTAACTATGGCTACACCTTC. Its translation: CASSHLGSENSNYGYTF. The V call is TRBV23-1, the J call TRBJ1-2; D unresolved. TRBV23-1 is flagged as an ORF with uncertain function. CDR3 length equals 17 residues. The V and J ends lost 3 bases and 0 bases respectively, with 17 bases between them.